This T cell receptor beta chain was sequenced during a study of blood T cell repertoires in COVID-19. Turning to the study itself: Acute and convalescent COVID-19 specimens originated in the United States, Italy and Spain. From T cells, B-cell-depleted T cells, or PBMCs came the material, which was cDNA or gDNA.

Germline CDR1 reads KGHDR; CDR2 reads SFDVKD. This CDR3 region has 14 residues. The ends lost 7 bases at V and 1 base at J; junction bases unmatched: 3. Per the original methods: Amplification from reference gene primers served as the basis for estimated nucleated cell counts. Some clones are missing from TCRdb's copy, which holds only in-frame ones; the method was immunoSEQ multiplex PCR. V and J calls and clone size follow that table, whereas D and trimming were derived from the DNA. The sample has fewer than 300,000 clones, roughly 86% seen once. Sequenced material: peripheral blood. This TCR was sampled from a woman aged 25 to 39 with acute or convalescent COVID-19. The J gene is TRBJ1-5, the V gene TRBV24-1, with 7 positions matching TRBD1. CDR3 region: CATSRTGSNQPQHF. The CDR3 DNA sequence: TGTGCCACCAGCCGGACAGGAAGCAATCAGCCCCAGCATTTT.